The clone carrying this TCR beta chain occurred a few times. Its specificity is unknown. This sample is part of a study of cytomegalovirus exposure and HLA in healthy donors. Study-wide context: An early release of data contained tens of millions of unique TCRs, which came from HLA-typed donors. Study-level results: The authors enumerated 150 to 200 TCR beta chains as linked to cytomegalovirus.

Primers: 60 Vbeta forward and 13 Jbeta reverse. The repertoire was sequenced with immunoSEQ multiplex PCR; TCRdb's copy has only in-frame clones and lacks some. This sample has some 140,000 clones, with approximately 72% found just once. This clonotype was obtained from a man aged 18-30 years in good health and CMV-seronegative. The sample consisted of PBMCs.

Here the CDR3 DNA reads TGTGCCAGCAGAGCCTTAGCGGGGGGAGTGGATACGCAGTATTTT. It yields the protein CASRALAGGVDTQYF. This chain joins TRBV6-1 and TRBJ2-3; 10 bases fit TRBD2. Germline V gene sequence: CDR1 MNHNS, CDR2 SASEGT. V shed 6 bases, J shed 6 bases, and the junction held 9 bases outside the gene matches. The CDR3 sequence is 15 residues long.